These T cell receptor beta chains were read from a single sample in a study of T-cell memory formation after mild COVID-19. From the 5' RACE reads, TCRdb called clonotypes with MiXCR, one entry per CDR3 protein. The data contain some 120,000 distinct CDR3 sequences, roughly 6.2% of them singletons. Source material: PBMCs or a T cell subset sorted from them (not recorded which). The receptors come from an adult woman who had mild COVID-19 (a few samples of this study predate the infection). Cell type and time point are not known. Both conserved end residues are part of each CDR3. Each record gives: clone size, D gene, J gene, V gene, CDR3 length, CDR3 DNA, CDR3 protein. A D gene is named only where the DNA matches it firmly. Expanded clones get a size class; other rows say once, few or many, or leave the size out.

>few|NA|TRBJ2-7|TRBV20-1|12
TGCAGTGCTAGGCACAGTCCCTACGAGCAGTACTTC
CSARHSPYEQYF
>many|NA|TRBJ2-4|TRBV29-1|17
TGCAGCGTTGAACGGCCCGGGGGCGCGGTCGGCAAAAACATTCAGTACTTC
CSVERPGGAVGKNIQYF
>many|TRBD1|TRBJ1-1|TRBV5-5|16
TGTGCCAGCAGCTGGACAGGGAGCCCTTCGGACACTGAAGCTTTCTTT
CASSWTGSPSDTEAFF
>many|TRBD1|TRBJ1-2|TRBV6-5|15
TGTGCCAGCAGTTACTCGGGGACAGGGAACTATGGCTACACCTTC
CASSYSGTGNYGYTF
>NA|TRBD1|TRBJ1-1|TRBV7-2|14
TGTGCCAGCAGCATGGACTTGGGAGGGGGCGGAGCTTTCTTT
CASSMDLGGGGAFF
>few|TRBD2|TRBJ2-7|TRBV7-2|16
TGTGCCAGCAGCCTACCCAGCGGGGGCCTCTCCTACGAGCAGTACTTC
CASSLPSGGLSYEQYF
>NA|TRBD2|TRBJ2-2|TRBV19|15
TGTGCCAGTAGTCCGGGGGGGGCACCCAGTGGGGAGCTGTTTTTT
CASSPGGAPSGELFF
>NA|TRBD1|TRBJ2-3|TRBV2|14
TGTGCCAGCAGCCCCGACAGGGACACAGATACGCAGTATTTT
CASSPDRDTDTQYF
>many|NA|TRBJ1-2|TRBV12-3/TRBV12-4|12
TGTGCCAGCAGTTTTCAGGGAAATGGCTACACCTTC
CASSFQGNGYTF
>many|NA|TRBJ1-3|TRBV5-1|16
TGCGCCAGCAGCTTGGGCCCGAAGACAGGAGGAAACACCATATATTTT
CASSLGPKTGGNTIYF
>few|TRBD2|TRBJ2-3|TRBV7-3|19
TGTGCCAGCAGCATGCTAGCGGGAGGGCCCCGGACTGGCACAGATACGCAGTATTTT
CASSMLAGGPRTGTDTQYF
>NA|NA|TRBJ2-4|TRBV23-1|19
TGCGCCAGCAGTCGTGTTTGGGATGGGTCTTTGATAGCCAAAAACATTCAGTACTTC
CASSRVWDGSLIAKNIQYF
>many|NA|TRBJ2-2|TRBV6-1|14
TGTGCCAGCAGTGAAGGGCCTTTCACCGGGGAGCTGTTTTTT
CASSEGPFTGELFF
>few|NA|TRBJ2-1|TRBV6-6|14
TGTGCCAGCAGTCTCCGACAGGGAGGGGGCGAGCAGTTCTTC
CASSLRQGGGEQFF
>many|TRBD2|TRBJ2-1|TRBV6-6|16
TGTGCCAGCAGTTACGCTAGCGGGAGATGGGTTGATGAGCAGTTCTTC
CASSYASGRWVDEQFF
>few|NA|TRBJ2-1|TRBV19|15
TGTGCCAGTAGTATAGGGGGCGGTAGCTACAATGAGCAGTTCTTC
CASSIGGGSYNEQFF
>few|NA|TRBJ1-2|TRBV25-1|12
TGTGCCAGCAGTCTGAGTTGTCCTGGCTACACCTTC
CASSLSCPGYTF
>NA|TRBD1|TRBJ2-2|TRBV10-3|15
TGTGCCATCAGTGTAGACAGGGGGCATGTCGGGGAGCTGTTTTTT
CAISVDRGHVGELFF